A selection of T cell receptor beta chains follows, all from one sample in a study of CD8+ T cells in alopecia areata. Assay used: immunoSEQ multiplex PCR; TCRdb lists only in-frame clones, some missing. The sample carries 75,000 to 100,000 clones, 35% to 45% recorded once. The sample taken for sequencing was CD4+ T cells sorted from blood. Every receptor here comes from a human donor with alopecia areata. CDR3s include the opening cysteine and the closing phenylalanine or tryptophan. A D gene is named only where the DNA matches it firmly. Size tells how often a clone was seen (once, few, many) or the class of an expanded clone, and some rows leave it out.

CDR3 protein: CAWIKMNTEAFF
CDR3 DNA: TGTGCCTGGATCAAGATGAACACTGAAGCTTTCTTT
V gene: TRBV30
J gene: TRBJ1-1
D gene: .
clone size: many

CDR3 protein: CASKEGTAKNIQYF
CDR3 DNA: TGTGCCAGTAAAGAGGGGACGGCCAAAAACATTCAGTACTTC
V gene: TRBV19
J gene: TRBJ2-4
D gene: .
clone size: .

CDR3 protein: CASSGSRKVGYTF
CDR3 DNA: TGTGCCAGCAGTGGGAGTCGGAAGGTTGGCTACACCTTC
V gene: TRBV6-5
J gene: TRBJ1-2
D gene: .
clone size: few

CDR3 protein: CSVEVQGRGNRYF
CDR3 DNA: TGCAGCGTTGAAGTCCAGGGAAGGGGTAATCGGTACTTC
V gene: TRBV29-1
J gene: TRBJ2-5
D gene: .
clone size: .

CDR3 protein: CASSVQGADTQYF
CDR3 DNA: TGTGCCAGCAGTGTACAGGGGGCAGATACGCAGTATTTT
V gene: TRBV2
J gene: TRBJ2-3
D gene: TRBD1
clone size: .

CDR3 protein: CASSQDPEQGAEDTQYF
CDR3 DNA: TGCGCCAGCAGCCAAGACCCGGAACAGGGGGCAGAGGATACGCAGTATTTT
V gene: TRBV4-3
J gene: TRBJ2-3
D gene: TRBD1
clone size: .

CDR3 protein: CASSERREGRTQYF
CDR3 DNA: TGTGCCAGCAGTGAGAGGCGGGAGGGCCGGACACAGTACTTC
V gene: TRBV2
J gene: TRBJ2-7
D gene: TRBD2
clone size: .

CDR3 protein: CAWSTGTETQYF
CDR3 DNA: TGTGCCTGGAGTACGGGGACAGAGACCCAGTACTTC
V gene: TRBV30
J gene: TRBJ2-5
D gene: .
clone size: .

CDR3 protein: CASSLAAGTYEQYF
CDR3 DNA: TGTGCCAGCAGCTTAGCTGCAGGGACCTACGAGCAGTACTTC
V gene: TRBV7-8
J gene: TRBJ2-7
D gene: .
clone size: .

CDR3 protein: CSVEGTRVETQYF
CDR3 DNA: TGCAGCGTTGAAGGGACACGCGTAGAGACCCAGTACTTC
V gene: TRBV29-1
J gene: TRBJ2-5
D gene: .
clone size: .

CDR3 protein: CSVDPTGLEAFF
CDR3 DNA: TGCAGCGTTGACCCCACAGGTCTCGAAGCTTTCTTT
V gene: TRBV29-1
J gene: TRBJ1-1
D gene: .
clone size: few

CDR3 protein: CASSLRLAGGADTQYF
CDR3 DNA: TGCGCCAGCAGCCTCCGACTAGCGGGGGGTGCAGATACGCAGTATTTT
V gene: TRBV4-3
J gene: TRBJ2-3
D gene: TRBD2
clone size: .

CDR3 protein: CSVDLWGEGYGYTF
CDR3 DNA: TGCAGCGTTGACCTTTGGGGGGAGGGCTATGGCTACACCTTC
V gene: TRBV29-1
J gene: TRBJ1-2
D gene: .
clone size: few

CDR3 protein: CAGLAGGQETQYF
CDR3 DNA: TGTGCCGGACTAGCGGGGGGGCAAGAGACCCAGTACTTC
V gene: TRBV7-9
J gene: TRBJ2-5
D gene: TRBD2
clone size: few

CDR3 protein: CASTARGRSYEQYF
CDR3 DNA: TGTGCCAGCACCGCGAGGGGCCGATCCTACGAGCAGTACTTC
V gene: TRBV27
J gene: TRBJ2-7
D gene: .
clone size: .

CDR3 protein: CASSQTGGKYEQYF
CDR3 DNA: TGTGCCAGCAGCCAGACAGGGGGCAAGTACGAGCAGTACTTC
V gene: TRBV5-4
J gene: TRBJ2-7
D gene: TRBD1
clone size: .

CDR3 protein: CASSARGTGAYNEQFF
CDR3 DNA: TGTGCCAGCAGTGCAAGAGGGACAGGGGCCTACAATGAGCAGTTCTTC
V gene: TRBV25-1
J gene: TRBJ2-1
D gene: TRBD1
clone size: .

CDR3 protein: CASSLSQPQALGNTIYF
CDR3 DNA: TGCGCCAGCAGCTTGAGTCAGCCTCAGGCGTTGGGAAACACCATATATTTT
V gene: TRBV5-1
J gene: TRBJ1-3
D gene: .
clone size: .

CDR3 protein: CASSPQRWGYEQYF
CDR3 DNA: TGTGCCAGCAGCCCCCAACGTTGGGGCTACGAGCAGTACTTC
V gene: TRBV7-9
J gene: TRBJ2-7
D gene: .
clone size: few

CDR3 protein: CASSYSGTGMYGYTF
CDR3 DNA: TGTGCCAGCAGTTACTCCGGGACAGGGATGTATGGCTACACCTTC
V gene: TRBV6-5
J gene: TRBJ1-2
D gene: TRBD1
clone size: .

CDR3 protein: CSVARAGNANEQFF
CDR3 DNA: TGCAGCGTTGCTCGGGCAGGAAATGCCAATGAGCAGTTCTTC
V gene: TRBV29-1
J gene: TRBJ2-1
D gene: .
clone size: .

CDR3 protein: CASSSSSGTVKETQYF
CDR3 DNA: TGTGCCAGCAGTTCCTCTTCCGGGACGGTCAAGGAGACCCAGTACTTC
V gene: TRBV28
J gene: TRBJ2-5
D gene: .
clone size: few

CDR3 protein: CASSDYTGSTDTQYF
CDR3 DNA: TGTGCCAGCAGTGATTATACGGGAAGCACAGATACGCAGTATTTT
V gene: TRBV25-1
J gene: TRBJ2-3
D gene: .
clone size: .

CDR3 protein: CASSLSLADYNEQFF
CDR3 DNA: TGTGCCAGCAGTTTAAGTCTAGCGGATTACAATGAGCAGTTCTTC
V gene: TRBV28
J gene: TRBJ2-1
D gene: TRBD2
clone size: .

CDR3 protein: CASSGGRGETQYF
CDR3 DNA: TGTGCCAGCAGTGGAGGGCGGGGAGAGACCCAGTACTTC
V gene: TRBV6-5
J gene: TRBJ2-5
D gene: .
clone size: .

CDR3 protein: CASSQGLAGFYEQYF
CDR3 DNA: TGCGCCAGCAGCCAAGGGCTAGCGGGATTCTACGAGCAGTACTTC
V gene: TRBV4-1
J gene: TRBJ2-7
D gene: TRBD2
clone size: .

CDR3 protein: CASRERGRRETQYF
CDR3 DNA: TGTGCCAGCCGGGAGAGAGGGCGGCGGGAGACCCAGTACTTC
V gene: TRBV7-9
J gene: TRBJ2-5
D gene: .
clone size: .

CDR3 protein: CASSWDRRETQYF
CDR3 DNA: TGCGCCAGCAGCTGGGACAGGCGGGAGACCCAGTACTTC
V gene: TRBV5-1
J gene: TRBJ2-5
D gene: TRBD1
clone size: .

CDR3 protein: CASSQEGTGQYEQYF
CDR3 DNA: TGCGCCAGCAGCCAAGAGGGGACAGGGCAGTACGAGCAGTACTTC
V gene: TRBV4-3
J gene: TRBJ2-7
D gene: TRBD1
clone size: few

CDR3 protein: CASSARTGTGTYEQYF
CDR3 DNA: TGTGCCAGCAGTGCACGAACCGGGACAGGTACCTACGAGCAGTACTTC
V gene: TRBV28
J gene: TRBJ2-7
D gene: TRBD1
clone size: few

CDR3 protein: CASSLGRGQPQHF
CDR3 DNA: TGTGCCAGCAGCCTTGGCCGCGGTCAGCCCCAGCATTTT
V gene: TRBV6-5
J gene: TRBJ1-5
D gene: .
clone size: .

CDR3 protein: CAWRAGNQPGTPAPRSNQPQHF
CDR3 DNA: TGTGCCTGGAGGGCGGGCAACCAACCCGGGACACCTGCCCCGCGGAGCAATCAGCCCCAGCATTTT
V gene: TRBV30
J gene: TRBJ1-5
D gene: .
clone size: .

CDR3 protein: CASSVSPGELFF
CDR3 DNA: TGTGCCAGCAGCGTATCCCCCGGGGAGCTGTTTTTT
V gene: TRBV9
J gene: TRBJ2-2
D gene: .
clone size: once

CDR3 protein: CASSENTGLETQYF
CDR3 DNA: TGTGCCAGCAGTGAGAATACAGGGTTAGAGACCCAGTACTTC
V gene: TRBV28
J gene: TRBJ2-5
D gene: .
clone size: .

CDR3 protein: CASRKEQGIYEQYF
CDR3 DNA: TGTGCCAGCAGAAAAGAACAGGGGATCTACGAGCAGTACTTC
V gene: TRBV6-1
J gene: TRBJ2-7
D gene: TRBD1
clone size: once

CDR3 protein: CAWSPPGSSSYEQYF
CDR3 DNA: TGTGCCTGGAGTCCGCCAGGGTCCTCCTCCTACGAGCAGTACTTC
V gene: TRBV30
J gene: TRBJ2-7
D gene: .
clone size: once

CDR3 protein: CASSFFRDRAYEQYF
CDR3 DNA: TGTGCCAGCAGTTTCTTCCGGGACAGGGCCTACGAGCAGTACTTC
V gene: TRBV27
J gene: TRBJ2-7
D gene: TRBD1
clone size: .

CDR3 protein: CASSLSDRTLLETQYF
CDR3 DNA: TGTGCCAGCAGCTTATCGGACAGGACCCTCCTAGAGACCCAGTACTTC
V gene: TRBV5-6
J gene: TRBJ2-5
D gene: TRBD1
clone size: .

CDR3 protein: CASSLGGNPYNEQFF
CDR3 DNA: TGCGCCAGCAGCTTGGGAGGTAATCCGTACAATGAGCAGTTCTTC
V gene: TRBV5-1
J gene: TRBJ2-1
D gene: .
clone size: .

CDR3 protein: CASSSPAYEQYF
CDR3 DNA: TGTGCCAGCAGTTCACCCGCCTACGAGCAGTACTTC
V gene: TRBV28
J gene: TRBJ2-7
D gene: .
clone size: many

CDR3 protein: CASSSQTGTGETQYF
CDR3 DNA: TGTGCCAGCAGTTCCCAGACAGGGACGGGAGAGACCCAGTACTTC
V gene: TRBV28
J gene: TRBJ2-5
D gene: TRBD1
clone size: .

CDR3 protein: CASTLNLGQPQHF
CDR3 DNA: TGTGCCAGCACTTTGAATTTGGGTCAGCCCCAGCATTTT
V gene: TRBV28
J gene: TRBJ1-5
D gene: .
clone size: .

CDR3 protein: CSVGRLLMNTEAFF
CDR3 DNA: TGCAGCGTTGGGCGACTGCTCATGAACACTGAAGCTTTCTTT
V gene: TRBV29-1
J gene: TRBJ1-1
D gene: .
clone size: few

CDR3 protein: CASSETVAEVSEAFF
CDR3 DNA: TGTGCCAGCAGTGAAACGGTGGCCGAGGTCTCTGAAGCTTTCTTT
V gene: TRBV2
J gene: TRBJ1-1
D gene: .
clone size: .

CDR3 protein: CASSLVLDRLPSGANVLTF
CDR3 DNA: TGTGCCAGCAGCCTAGTGTTGGACAGGCTACCCTCTGGGGCCAACGTCCTGACTTTC
V gene: TRBV7-9
J gene: TRBJ2-6
D gene: TRBD1
clone size: .

CDR3 protein: CASSMTSGRAFEQYF
CDR3 DNA: TGTGCCAGCAGTATGACTAGCGGGAGGGCCTTCGAGCAGTACTTC
V gene: TRBV28
J gene: TRBJ2-7
D gene: TRBD2
clone size: few

CDR3 protein: CASSVAGPSSGANVLTF
CDR3 DNA: TGTGCCAGCAGCGTAGCCGGGCCCTCCTCTGGGGCCAACGTCCTGACTTTC
V gene: TRBV9
J gene: TRBJ2-6
D gene: .
clone size: .

CDR3 protein: CASSPPRAGPSYRNEQFF
CDR3 DNA: TGTGCCAGCAGTCCGCCGCGGGCGGGCCCCTCCTATAGGAATGAGCAGTTCTTC
V gene: TRBV27
J gene: TRBJ2-1
D gene: .
clone size: few

CDR3 protein: CASSPPSEKETQYF
CDR3 DNA: TGTGCCAGCTCACCACCATCCGAAAAAGAGACCCAGTACTTC
V gene: TRBV18
J gene: TRBJ2-5
D gene: .
clone size: few

CDR3 protein: CASSLGGSWDQPQHF
CDR3 DNA: TGCGCCAGCAGCTTGGGGGGGTCCTGGGATCAGCCCCAGCATTTT
V gene: TRBV5-1
J gene: TRBJ1-5
D gene: .
clone size: once

CDR3 protein: CASSVPVSGANVLTF
CDR3 DNA: TGTGCCAGCAGTGTACCGGTCTCTGGGGCCAACGTCCTGACTTTC
V gene: TRBV2
J gene: TRBJ2-6
D gene: .
clone size: .

CDR3 protein: CAWNGGQFWGANVLTF
CDR3 DNA: TGTGCCTGGAATGGAGGGCAGTTTTGGGGGGCCAACGTCCTGACTTTC
V gene: TRBV30
J gene: TRBJ2-6
D gene: .
clone size: .

CDR3 protein: CASSLSFRQETQYF
CDR3 DNA: TGTGCCAGCAGTTTATCATTCAGGCAAGAGACCCAGTACTTC
V gene: TRBV27
J gene: TRBJ2-5
D gene: .
clone size: .

CDR3 protein: CASSLQSGGVYNEQFF
CDR3 DNA: TGCGCCAGCAGCTTACAGAGCGGGGGCGTATACAATGAGCAGTTCTTC
V gene: TRBV5-1
J gene: TRBJ2-1
D gene: TRBD2
clone size: .

CDR3 protein: CASSGAVWAFF
CDR3 DNA: TGTGCCAGCAGCGGGGCGGTGTGGGCTTTCTTT
V gene: TRBV2
J gene: TRBJ1-1
D gene: .
clone size: .

CDR3 protein: CASSLSVRNSPLHF
CDR3 DNA: TGTGCCAGCAGCTTATCTGTTAGGAATTCACCCCTCCACTTT
V gene: TRBV7-2
J gene: TRBJ1-6
D gene: .
clone size: .

CDR3 protein: CASSSGTLEDTQYF
CDR3 DNA: TGTGCCAGCAGCTCGGGGACATTGGAAGATACGCAGTATTTT
V gene: TRBV7-2
J gene: TRBJ2-3
D gene: .
clone size: .

CDR3 protein: CASSHRGQGETQYF
CDR3 DNA: TGTGCTAGCAGCCATAGGGGGCAGGGAGAGACCCAGTACTTC
V gene: TRBV7-7
J gene: TRBJ2-5
D gene: TRBD1
clone size: .

CDR3 protein: CASSQFERQGVETQYF
CDR3 DNA: TGCGCCAGCAGTCAATTCGAAAGACAGGGGGTTGAGACCCAGTACTTC
V gene: TRBV23-1
J gene: TRBJ2-5
D gene: TRBD1
clone size: few

CDR3 protein: CASALEETQYF
CDR3 DNA: TGCGCCAGCGCGTTGGAAGAGACCCAGTACTTC
V gene: TRBV5-1
J gene: TRBJ2-5
D gene: .
clone size: few